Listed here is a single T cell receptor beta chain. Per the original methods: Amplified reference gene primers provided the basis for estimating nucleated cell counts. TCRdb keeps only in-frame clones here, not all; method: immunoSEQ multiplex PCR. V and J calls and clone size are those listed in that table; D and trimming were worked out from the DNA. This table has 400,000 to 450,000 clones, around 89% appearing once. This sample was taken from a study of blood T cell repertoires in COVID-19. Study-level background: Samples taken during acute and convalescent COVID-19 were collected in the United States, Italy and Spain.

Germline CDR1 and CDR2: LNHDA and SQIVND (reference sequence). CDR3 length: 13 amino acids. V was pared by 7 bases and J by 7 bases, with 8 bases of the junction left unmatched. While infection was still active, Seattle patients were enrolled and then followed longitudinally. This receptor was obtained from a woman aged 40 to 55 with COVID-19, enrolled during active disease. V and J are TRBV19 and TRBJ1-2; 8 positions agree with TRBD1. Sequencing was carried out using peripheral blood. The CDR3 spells CASISGGAGGYTF. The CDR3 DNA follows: TGTGCCAGTATATCAGGGGGCGCGGGTGGCTACACCTTC. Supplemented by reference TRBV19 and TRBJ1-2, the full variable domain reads DGGITQSPKYLFRKEGQNVTLSCEQNLNHDAMYWYRQDPGQGLRLIYYSQIVNDFQKGDIAEGYSVSREKKESFPLTVTSAQKNPTAFYLCASISGGAGGYTFGSGTRLTVV.